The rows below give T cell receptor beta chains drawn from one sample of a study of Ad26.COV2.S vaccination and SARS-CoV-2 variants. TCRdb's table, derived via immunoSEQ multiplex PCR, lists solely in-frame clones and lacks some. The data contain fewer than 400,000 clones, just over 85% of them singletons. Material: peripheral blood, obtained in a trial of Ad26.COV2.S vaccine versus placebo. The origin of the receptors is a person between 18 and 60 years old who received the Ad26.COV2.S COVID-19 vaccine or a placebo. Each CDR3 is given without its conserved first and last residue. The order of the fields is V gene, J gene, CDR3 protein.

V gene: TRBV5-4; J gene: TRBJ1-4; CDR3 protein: ATGQGVASLLDEKLF
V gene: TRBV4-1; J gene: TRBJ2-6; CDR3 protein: ASSQVSLGLARTGANVLT
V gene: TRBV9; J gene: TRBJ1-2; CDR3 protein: ASSVRLDRGDGYT
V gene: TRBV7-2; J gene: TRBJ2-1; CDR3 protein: ASSAGQGNNEQF
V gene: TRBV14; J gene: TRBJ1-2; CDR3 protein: ASSHVDGGGYT
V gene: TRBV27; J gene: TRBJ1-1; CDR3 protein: ASSDHRAWSNTEAF
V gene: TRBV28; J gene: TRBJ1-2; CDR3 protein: ASSRPAQGVHGYT
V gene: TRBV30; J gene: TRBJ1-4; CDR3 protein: AWSVRRTEKLF
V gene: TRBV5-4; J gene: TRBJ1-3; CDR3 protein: ASSWGTASGNTIY
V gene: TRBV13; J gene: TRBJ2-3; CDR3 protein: ASSLEGRGGYTDTQY
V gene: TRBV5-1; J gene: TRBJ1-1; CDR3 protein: ASSLGGETEAF
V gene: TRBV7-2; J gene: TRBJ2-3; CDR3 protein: ASSSPSTDTQY
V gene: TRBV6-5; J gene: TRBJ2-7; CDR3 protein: ASSYAASYEQY
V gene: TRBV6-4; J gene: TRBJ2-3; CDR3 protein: ASSELGGADTQY
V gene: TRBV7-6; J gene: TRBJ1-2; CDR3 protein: ASSKDTGGYT
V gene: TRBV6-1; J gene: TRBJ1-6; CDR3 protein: ASSEGRRINSPLH
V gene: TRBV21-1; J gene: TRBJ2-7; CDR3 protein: ASSKGGLAGSYEQY
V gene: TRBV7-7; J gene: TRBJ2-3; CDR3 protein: ASSLGDYTDTQY
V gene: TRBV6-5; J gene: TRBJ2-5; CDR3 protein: ATYKRGFETQY
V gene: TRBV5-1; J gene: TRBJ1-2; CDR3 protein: ASSSWTGLDYGYT